This entry describes one T cell receptor beta chain. Trimming took 2 bases from V and 1 from J; bases not matched to a gene: 2. This CDR3 region has 15 residues. Germline loops: CDR1 MNHEY, CDR2 SVGAGI. The sample originates from a study of CD8 T cells in Susac syndrome. It was with random hexamers that about 0.45 to 1 ug RNA was reverse transcribed. Coverage of TCR beta CDR3 amplification by immunoSEQ multiplex PCR extended to 54 Vbeta and 13 Jbeta. TCRdb reanalysed the immunoSEQ multiplex PCR reads using MiXCR and keeps one entry per CDR3 protein. Of 200,000 to 250,000 distinct CDR3 sequences in the sample, more than 85% were seen once.

The TCR comes from a human donor with multiple sclerosis. The V call is TRBV6-5, the J call TRBJ1-3; 7 bases align to TRBD1. Source material: CD8+ T cells from PBMCs. The DNA of the CDR3 is TGTGCCAGCAGTTACGAGGGGGCATCTGGAAACACCATATATTTT. This translates into CASSYEGASGNTIYF.